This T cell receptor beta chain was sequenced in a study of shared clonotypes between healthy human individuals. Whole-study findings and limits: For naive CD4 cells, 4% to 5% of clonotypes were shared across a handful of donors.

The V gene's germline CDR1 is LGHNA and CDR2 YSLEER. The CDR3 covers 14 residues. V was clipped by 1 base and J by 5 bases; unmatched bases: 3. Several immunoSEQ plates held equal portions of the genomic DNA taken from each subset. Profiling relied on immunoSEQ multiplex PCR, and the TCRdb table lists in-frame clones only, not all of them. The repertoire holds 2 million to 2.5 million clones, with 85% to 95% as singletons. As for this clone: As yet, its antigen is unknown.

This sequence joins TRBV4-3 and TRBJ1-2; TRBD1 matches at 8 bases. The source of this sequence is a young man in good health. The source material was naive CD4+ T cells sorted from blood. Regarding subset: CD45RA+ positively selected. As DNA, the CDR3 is TGCGCCAGCAGCCAAGCGGACAGGGATTATGGCTACACCTTC. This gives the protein CASSQADRDYGYTF.